Sequencing of this TCR beta chain was carried out in a study of T cell responses to AZD1222 COVID-19 vaccine. The repertoire was sequenced with immunoSEQ multiplex PCR; TCRdb's copy has only in-frame clones and lacks some. The sample has about 110,000 clones; over 85% are singletons. Study observations and caveats: Only after the peak T cell response were repertoires sampled. Spike-specific TCRs gained breadth and depth after people received two AZD1222 doses. The study identified only five or six AZD1222 recipients as seropositive at baseline. White British people made up most donors, females outnumbered males, and clonal diversity was possibly underestimated.

As to this clone: Antigen specificity is unknown.

The V gene lost 10 bases and the J gene lost 1 base, with 13 bases spanning the gap. CDR3 length equals 13 residues. Germline CDR1 and CDR2: LGHNA and YSLEER. Sequencing was performed on peripheral blood, taken on day 0 of MenACWY control vaccination. The origin of this receptor is an adult in good health. The V call is TRBV4-3, the J call TRBJ2-5; possible D gene TRBD2, 7 bases. CDR3 loop: CAIMGGLQETQYF. The CDR3 DNA is TGCGCCATCATGGGGGGGCTCCAAGAGACCCAGTACTTC.